The 21 T cell receptor beta chains given below trace back to one sample, sequenced in a study of cytomegalovirus exposure and HLA in healthy donors. The PCR was carried out with 60 Vbeta primers and 13 Jbeta primers. Profiling relied on immunoSEQ multiplex PCR, and the TCRdb table lists in-frame clones only, not all of them. The sample has about 140,000 clones; around 79% are singletons. Specimen: PBMCs. The source of these receptors is a woman aged 45-60 years in good health and CMV-seropositive.

CDR3 DNA: TGTGCCAGCAGCTTACCCTACAGGTACTCCCTCTCTGGAAACACCATATATTTT. Translating it yields CASSLPYRYSLSGNTIYF. The gene calls are TRBV11-2 and TRBJ1-3, with a possible D match to TRBD1 (5 bases). The germline V gene encodes CDR1 SGHAT and CDR2 FQNNGV. V was pared by 2 bases and J by 0 bases, with 17 bases between. This CDR3 has 18 amino acids.

In nucleotides, the CDR3 is TGTGCCAGCAGTAGGGGGACACAAGAGACCCAGTACTTC. This translates into CASSRGTQETQYF. J is TRBJ2-5 and V is TRBV28; TRBD1 might be the D (6 bases). This CDR3 comprises 13 residues. Germline V CDR1 and CDR2: MDHEN, SYDVKM. V was trimmed by 5 bases and J by 2 bases, leaving 9 bases between them.

V gene TRBV30 combines with J gene TRBJ1-1; no reliable D call. The germline V gene encodes CDR1 GTSNPN and CDR2 SVGIG (reference sequence). The CDR3 sequence is 13 residues long. Trimming stripped 2 bases from V and 2 bases from J, with 9 bases between. This CDR3 reads CAWSPLGNTEAFF. The CDR3 bases are TGTGCCTGGAGTCCTCTCGGTAACACTGAAGCTTTCTTT.

This clone was detected only a few times. This chain joins TRBV5-8 and TRBJ2-7; D is possibly TRBD2 (6 bases). The CDR3 has 13 residues. V was cut by 6 bases and J by 5 bases, with 15 bases left in between. Germline V gives CDR1 SGHTS, CDR2 YDEGEE. The CDR3: CASTILGGHEQYF. CDR3 nucleotide sequence: TGTGCCAGCACCATCCTGGGAGGCCACGAGCAGTACTTC.

This chain links TRBV5-1 with TRBJ2-7, with D possibly being TRBD2 (6 bases). V lost 0 bases, J lost 4 bases, and 20 bases lay in between. Germline assignment: CDR1 SGHRS and CDR2 YFSETQ. The CDR3 consists of 17 residues. In DNA, the CDR3 is TGCGCCAGCAGCTTGGGGGGATCCGGGACTCCCTCTTACGAGCAGTACTTC. Its translation is CASSLGGSGTPSYEQYF.

This clone was observed a handful of times. J is TRBJ1-1 and V is TRBV30, with a tentative D call TRBD1 (6 bases). CDR3 length: 13 residues. V lost 8 bases and J lost 8, with 21 bases in between. From germline, CDR1 is GTSNPN and CDR2 SVGIG (reference sequence). DNA for the CDR3: TGTGCCCCTTCAAGCAGAACAGGGCCAGAAGCTTTCTTT. Its translation is CAPSSRTGPEAFF.

The V gene is TRBV28, the J gene TRBJ2-1; 9 bases are a match to TRBD1. Germline CDR1 and CDR2: MDHEN and SYDVKM. This CDR3 comprises 15 residues. Trimming removed 5 bases from V and 6 bases from J; junction bases left unmatched: 8. The CDR3 DNA reads as TGTGCCAGCAGTCCCCCCGGGACAGGGACCAATGAGCAGTTCTTC. Its translation is CASSPPGTGTNEQFF.

The chain is built from TRBV28 and TRBJ2-7; possible D gene TRBD1, 6 bases. Germline V gene lookup returns CDR1 MDHEN and CDR2 SYDVKM. CDR3 length: 17 amino acids. V was trimmed by 3 bases and J by 2 bases, leaving 20 bases between them. The CDR3 bases are TGTGCCAGCAGTTTCCCCCGCCGAGACGACAGGACCTACGAGCAGTACTTC. Translating gives CASSFPRRDDRTYEQYF. The full variable domain, with the rest looked up from reference TRBV28 and TRBJ2-7, is DVKVTQSSRYLVKRTGEKVFLECVQDMDHENMFWYRQDPGLGLRLIYFSYDVKMKEKGDIPEGYSVSREKKERFSLILESASTNQTSMYLCASSFPRRDDRTYEQYFGPGTRLTVT.

The table lists this clone with a few counts. The chain employs TRBV11-2 and TRBJ2-3; D remains ambiguous. The CDR3 covers 12 residues. In germline, CDR1 is SGHAT, CDR2 FQNNGV. V was cut by 5 bases and J by 3 bases, with 6 bases left in between. CDR3 region: CASSQTTDTQYF. For the CDR3, the DNA is TGTGCCAGCAGCCAAACTACAGATACGCAGTATTTT.

The gene calls are TRBV28 and TRBJ1-2, with D possibly matching TRBD1 (6 bases). The germline gives CDR1 MDHEN, CDR2 SYDVKM. The V end lost 0 bases, the J end lost 2 bases, and 13 bases lay between the germline ends. CDR3 length equals 16 residues. This CDR3 reads CASSLWGNRANYGYTF. CDR3 in DNA: TGTGCCAGCAGTTTATGGGGGAACAGGGCGAACTATGGCTACACCTTC.

CDR3 region: CAWSRGVGGAVDGYTF. CDR3 DNA: TGTGCCTGGAGTCGTGGGGTGGGGGGGGCGGTTGATGGCTACACCTTC. The chain uses TRBV30 and TRBJ1-2; D is possibly TRBD1 (6 bases). Germline V gene lookup returns CDR1 GTSNPN and CDR2 SVGIG (reference sequence). V was pared by 2 bases and J by 6 bases, with 22 bases between. This CDR3 region has 16 residues.

A note on this clone: The sample contains more than one DNA sequence encoding this CDR3. The J gene is TRBJ1-1, the V gene TRBV7-9; D unresolved. CDR1 SEHNR and CDR2 FQNEAQ come from the germline V gene (reference sequence). V gave up 0 bases and J gave up 1 base, with 6 bases separating them. The length of the CDR3 is 14 residues. The CDR3 coding sequence is TGTGCCAGCAGCTTAGCGCGGGAGAACACTGAAGCTTTCTTT. As protein: CASSLARENTEAFF.

The chain combines TRBV11-2 with TRBJ2-5; 10 bases match TRBD2. With 1 base clipped from V and 5 bases from J, the junction kept 7 bases outside the gene matches. CDR1 and CDR2 (germline): SGHAT, FQNNGV. The CDR3 covers 16 residues. The CDR3: CASSLVGGTSVETQYF. CDR3 bases: TGTGCCAGCAGCTTAGTAGGGGGGACTAGCGTGGAGACCCAGTACTTC.

V usage is TRBV5-6 and J usage is TRBJ1-5; 7 nucleotides match TRBD1. The CDR3 extends over 16 amino acids. Trimming removed 4 bases from V and 2 bases from J; junction bases left unmatched: 9. CDR1 and CDR2 (germline): SGHDT, YYEEEE. The CDR3, as DNA: TGTGCCAGCAGCACAGGAACAGGGGCCGGCAATCAGCCCCAGCATTTT. This encodes CASSTGTGAGNQPQHF.

This clone has only one observation. The chain combines TRBV6-1 with TRBJ2-5; 10 nucleotides line up with TRBD2. Trimming removed 3 bases from V and 2 bases from J; junction bases left unmatched: 9. CDR3 length: 17 residues. Per germline, CDR1 MNHNS and CDR2 SASEGT. The CDR3 spells CASSDQLAGNVQETQYF. In DNA form, the CDR3 reads TGTGCCAGCAGTGACCAACTAGCGGGGAATGTTCAAGAGACCCAGTACTTC.

This chain joins TRBV19 and TRBJ2-5; TRBD1 agrees at 9 bases. This CDR3 comprises 14 residues. The ends lost 4 bases at V and 6 bases at J; junction bases unmatched: 6. Germline V CDR1 and CDR2: LNHDA, SQIVND (reference sequence). This CDR3 reads CASSTRQGVQTQYF. CDR3 DNA sequence: TGTGCCAGTAGTACTCGACAGGGGGTACAGACCCAGTACTTC.

The chain employs TRBV6-5 and TRBJ2-1, with 7 bases lining up with TRBD1. The CDR3 sequence is 14 residues long. Germline V lookup: CDR1 MNHEY, CDR2 SVGAGI. V trimming: 8 bases; J trimming: 0 bases; junction bases outside the gene matches: 4. CDR3 nucleotide sequence: TGTGCCAGCGGGTCAGGGGGCTCCTACAATGAGCAGTTCTTC. As protein: CASGSGGSYNEQFF.

For the CDR3, the DNA is TGTGCCAGCAGCCGCCAGGGGCTCTCTGGAAACACCATATATTTT. Protein sequence: CASSRQGLSGNTIYF. The chain combines TRBV13 with TRBJ1-3, with D tentatively TRBD1 (6 bases). V was clipped by 5 bases and J by 0 bases, with 11 bases between them. The CDR3 spans 15 residues. Germline values: CDR1 PRHDT, CDR2 FYEKMQ (reference sequence).

V usage is TRBV7-9 and J usage is TRBJ2-1; no reliable D call. The CDR3 loop spans 14 amino acids. From germline, CDR1 is SEHNR and CDR2 FQNEAQ (reference sequence). The V gene lost 0 bases and the J gene lost 9 bases, with 12 bases spanning the gap. CDR3 amino acids: CASSLAAVVSEQFF. DNA for the CDR3: TGTGCCAGCAGCTTAGCGGCCGTCGTTTCTGAGCAGTTCTTC.

The V and J genes are TRBV19 and TRBJ2-7, with TRBD2 as a possible D gene (5 bases). The CDR3 has 15 amino acids. Trimming left V 0 bases short and J 3 bases short, with 12 bases between. Germline V gene sequence: CDR1 LNHDA, CDR2 SQIVND (reference sequence). CDR3 sequence: CASSIDRDRYYEQYF. CDR3 bases: TGTGCCAGTAGTATAGATCGGGATCGATACTACGAGCAGTACTTC. Combining the CDR3 with reference TRBV19 and TRBJ2-7 gives the whole variable domain DGGITQSPKYLFRKEGQNVTLSCEQNLNHDAMYWYRQDPGQGLRLIYYSQIVNDFQKGDIAEGYSVSREKKESFPLTVTSAQKNPTAFYLCASSIDRDRYYEQYFGPGTRLTVT.

J is TRBJ2-5 and V is TRBV5-6; 7 nucleotides agree with TRBD1. The J call is uncertain, as TRBJ2-7 better fits the DNA end. Germline assignment: CDR1 SGHDT and CDR2 YYEEEE. This CDR3 has 14 amino acids. CDR3 sequence reads: CASSLTGESYEQYF. For the CDR3, the DNA is TGTGCCAGCAGCTTGACAGGGGAGTCCTACGAGCAGTACTTC.